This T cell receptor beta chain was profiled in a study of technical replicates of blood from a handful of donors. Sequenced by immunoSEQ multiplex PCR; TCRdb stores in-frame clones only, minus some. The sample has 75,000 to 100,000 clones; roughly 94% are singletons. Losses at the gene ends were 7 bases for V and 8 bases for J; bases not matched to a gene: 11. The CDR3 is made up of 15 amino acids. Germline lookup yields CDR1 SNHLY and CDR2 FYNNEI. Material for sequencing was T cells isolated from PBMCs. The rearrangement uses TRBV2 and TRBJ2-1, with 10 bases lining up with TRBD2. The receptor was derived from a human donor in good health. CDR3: CASKNLLAGVHEQFF. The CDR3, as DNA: TGTGCCAGCAAAAACCTCCTAGCGGGAGTCCATGAGCAGTTCTTC.